These T cell receptor beta chains were read from a single sample in a study of T cell changes during pregnancy in multiple sclerosis. TCRdb's table, derived via immunoSEQ multiplex PCR, lists solely in-frame clones and lacks some. This sample yields roughly 72,000 clones, of which roughly 92% are seen a single time; about 0.22% belongs to the top ten. The sample here was CD4+ T cells from peripheral blood mononuclear cells, taken before pregnancy. Receptor source: a female donor with multiple sclerosis, enrolled in a pregnancy study. Both conserved end residues are part of each CDR3. The D gene is left open where the match is weak. The size of a clone is reported for some rows only, either as once, few or many, or as a class for expanded clones.

size	V	D	J	CDR3	DNA
-	TRBV7-2	-	TRBJ2-1	CASSLNYGSYNEQFF	TGTGCCAGCAGCTTGAACTATGGCTCCTACAATGAGCAGTTCTTC
-	TRBV5-6	-	TRBJ1-4	CASSMVSRGEKLFF	TGTGCCAGCAGCATGGTTTCCAGGGGCGAAAAACTGTTTTTT
-	TRBV29-1	-	TRBJ2-1	CSGRYGGNEQFF	TGCAGCGGCCGATACGGGGGCAATGAGCAGTTCTTC
-	TRBV6-6	-	TRBJ1-3	CASSYYRESSGNTIYF	TGTGCCAGCAGTTACTACAGGGAAAGCTCTGGAAACACCATATATTTT
-	TRBV30	TRBD2	TRBJ2-3	CAWSLELAGYTDTQYF	TGTGCCTGGAGTCTCGAACTAGCGGGATATACAGATACGCAGTATTTT
-	TRBV19	TRBD2	TRBJ2-1	CASSTGGINNEQFF	TGTGCCAGTAGTACGGGAGGAATTAACAATGAGCAGTTCTTC
-	TRBV9	-	TRBJ1-1	CASSPVPNTEAFF	TGTGCCAGCAGCCCGGTCCCGAACACTGAAGCTTTCTTT
-	TRBV5-1	TRBD1	TRBJ1-6	CASSFVLRDRGNSPLHF	TGCGCCAGCAGCTTCGTGCTCCGGGACAGGGGGAATTCACCCCTCCACTTT
-	TRBV2	-	TRBJ1-1	CASSGPGKDTEAFF	TGTGCCAGCAGTGGGCCCGGGAAAGACACTGAAGCTTTCTTT
-	TRBV10-3	-	TRBJ1-1	CAISETGKDTEAFF	TGTGCCATCAGTGAAACAGGGAAGGACACTGAAGCTTTCTTT
few	TRBV30	-	TRBJ1-1	CAWSWNRGTEAFF	TGTGCCTGGAGTTGGAATCGGGGCACTGAAGCTTTCTTT
-	TRBV7-9	-	TRBJ1-1	CASSLGSRLNTEAFF	TGTGCCAGCAGCTTAGGGTCGAGGTTGAACACTGAAGCTTTCTTT
-	TRBV28	-	TRBJ2-3	CASSLPGLSTDTQYF	TGTGCCAGCAGTCTGCCAGGGCTTAGCACAGATACGCAGTATTTT
-	TRBV27	TRBD1	TRBJ1-2	CASSSTGVWGYTF	TGTGCCAGCAGTTCAACAGGGGTATGGGGCTACACCTTC
-	TRBV6-6	TRBD2	TRBJ2-5	CASRLAGGAETQYF	TGTGCCAGCAGACTAGCGGGAGGGGCAGAGACCCAGTACTTC
once	TRBV19	TRBD1	TRBJ2-2	CASSVRLTGTANTGELFF	TGTGCCAGTAGTGTTCGACTCACCGGGACAGCTAACACCGGGGAGCTGTTTTTT
-	TRBV6-4	-	TRBJ1-6	CASRLGPNSPLHF	TGTGCCAGCAGACTAGGACCTAATTCACCCCTCCACTTT
-	TRBV6-1	TRBD1	TRBJ1-1	CASRTGGLNTEAFF	TGTGCCAGCAGAACAGGGGGGCTGAACACTGAAGCTTTCTTT
-	TRBV5-6	-	TRBJ2-5	CASSLRTGVGETQYF	TGTGCCAGCAGCTTGAGAACGGGAGTGGGGGAGACCCAGTACTTC
-	TRBV7-9	-	TRBJ2-2	CASSLIEGLLTGELFF	TGTGCCAGCAGCTTAATCGAGGGACTCCTGACCGGGGAGCTGTTTTTT
-	TRBV7-3	TRBD2	TRBJ2-1	CASSSGLAGASYNEQFF	TGTGCCAGCAGCTCGGGACTAGCGGGGGCCTCCTACAATGAGCAGTTCTTC
-	TRBV28	-	TRBJ2-1	CASSLQALSSYNEQFF	TGTGCCAGCAGTTTACAGGCGTTAAGCTCCTACAATGAGCAGTTCTTC
-	TRBV29-1	TRBD2	TRBJ2-1	CSVGGVRREGLYNEQFF	TGCAGCGTTGGGGGAGTCCGGCGGGAGGGCCTCTACAATGAGCAGTTCTTC
-	TRBV6-6	TRBD2	TRBJ2-3	CASSYGTSGGDTQYF	TGTGCCAGCAGTTACGGAACTAGCGGGGGGGATACGCAGTATTTT
-	TRBV11-2	-	TRBJ1-2	CASSSSYGYTF	TGTGCCAGCAGCAGTAGCTATGGCTACACCTTC
-	TRBV2	-	TRBJ2-7	CASSARGHSYEQYF	TGTGCCAGCAGTGCGCGGGGGCACTCCTACGAGCAGTACTTC
-	TRBV18	-	TRBJ2-3	CASSSRAGAGTDTQYF	TGTGCCAGCTCATCCCGTGCGGGGGCAGGGACAGATACGCAGTATTTT
-	TRBV28	TRBD2	TRBJ2-7	CASITSGGGNDEQYF	TGTGCCAGCATCACCTCGGGGGGGGGTAACGACGAGCAGTACTTC
-	TRBV5-4	-	TRBJ2-7	CASSYNGGAYEQYF	TGTGCCAGCAGTTATAACGGGGGAGCCTACGAGCAGTACTTC
-	TRBV2	-	TRBJ1-5	CASSEDPARGNQPQHF	TGTGCCAGCAGTGAGGACCCAGCCAGGGGTAATCAGCCCCAGCATTTT
-	TRBV25-1	TRBD1	TRBJ1-1	CASSELGAGGHTEAFF	TGTGCCAGCAGTGAATTAGGGGCAGGGGGCCACACTGAAGCTTTCTTT
-	TRBV1	-	TRBJ2-2	CTSSQDLVPGELFF	TGCACCAGCAGCCAAGATCTTGTTCCCGGGGAGCTGTTTTTT
-	TRBV18	TRBD1	TRBJ1-4	CASSPFRDRGEKLFF	TGTGCCAGCTCACCATTCCGGGACAGGGGGGAAAAACTGTTTTTT
-	TRBV5-4	-	TRBJ2-5	CASSLAMRVETQYF	TGTGCCAGCAGCTTGGCCATGAGGGTGGAGACCCAGTACTTC
-	TRBV5-4	TRBD1	TRBJ2-2	CASSFPGQSTGELFF	TGTGCCAGCAGCTTCCCGGGACAGTCCACCGGGGAGCTGTTTTTT
-	TRBV5-1	TRBD2	TRBJ2-3	CASSLPGGDTQYF	TGCGCCAGCAGCTTGCCGGGGGGGGATACGCAGTATTTT
-	TRBV10-1	TRBD2	TRBJ2-1	CASSPSGRYNEQFF	TGCGCCAGCAGCCCTAGCGGGCGCTACAATGAGCAGTTCTTC
-	TRBV5-1	-	TRBJ2-1	CASSWGTSSSYNEQFF	TGCGCCAGCAGCTGGGGGACTTCCAGCTCCTACAATGAGCAGTTCTTC
-	TRBV11-2	TRBD1	TRBJ1-4	CASSTTGGTNEKLFF	TGTGCCAGCAGCACCACAGGGGGCACTAATGAAAAACTGTTTTTT